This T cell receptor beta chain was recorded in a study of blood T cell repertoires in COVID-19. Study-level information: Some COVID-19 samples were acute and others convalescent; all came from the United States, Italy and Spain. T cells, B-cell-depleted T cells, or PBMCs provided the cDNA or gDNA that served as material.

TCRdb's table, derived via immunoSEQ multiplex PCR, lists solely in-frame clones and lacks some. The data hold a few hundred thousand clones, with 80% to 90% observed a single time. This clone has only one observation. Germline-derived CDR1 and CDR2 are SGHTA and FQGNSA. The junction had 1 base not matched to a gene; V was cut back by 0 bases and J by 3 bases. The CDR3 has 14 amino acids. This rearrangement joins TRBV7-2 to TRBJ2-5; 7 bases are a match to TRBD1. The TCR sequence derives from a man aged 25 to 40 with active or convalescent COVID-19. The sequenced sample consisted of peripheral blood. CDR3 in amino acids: CASSLAGTEETQYF. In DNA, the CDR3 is TGTGCCAGCAGCTTAGCCGGGACAGAAGAGACCCAGTACTTC.